Shown below are 21 T cell receptor beta chains from a single sample sequenced in a study of yellow fever vaccine responses in identical twins. TCRdb re-called the RT-PCR reads with MiXCR, one entry per CDR3 protein. The sample holds 15,000 or so distinct CDR3 sequences, roughly 84% seen once. The specimen comprised T cells from blood (PBMCs), unsorted or a sorted subset (not recorded which), sampled before or after yellow fever vaccination (not recorded which). These receptor sequences come from a young woman who received the yellow fever vaccine.

The V and J genes are TRBV25-1 and TRBJ2-4; 8 bases are a match to TRBD2. CDR1 and CDR2 (germline): MGHDK, SYGVNS. The V gene end was trimmed by 4 bases and the J gene end by 7 bases; junction bases not matched to a gene: 6. This CDR3 has 14 amino acids. The DNA of the CDR3 is TGTGCCAGCAGTGCCCCCCGCGGGAGGAACATTCAGTACTTC. Protein product: CASSAPRGRNIQYF.

The V call is TRBV18, the J call TRBJ2-7, with D unresolved. The CDR3 is 14 residues long. CDR1 is KGHSH, CDR2 LQKENI, per germline. V dropped 4 bases and J dropped 4 bases, with 14 bases sitting between them. CDR3 nucleotide sequence: TGTGCCAGCTCACTCGGAGAATTGACATACGAGCAGTACGTC. Protein: CASSLGELTYEQYV.

J is TRBJ2-1 and V is TRBV10-3; TRBD2 matches 10 bases. V dropped 10 bases and J dropped 9; count of bases not matched to a gene: 15. The length of the CDR3 is 15 residues. Germline assignment: CDR1 ENHRY and CDR2 SYGVKD. The DNA of the CDR3 is TGTGCCACCCGAATCCCTAGCGGGAGCCACAGTGAGCAGTTCTTC. Amino acid sequence: CATRIPSGSHSEQFF.

The gene calls are TRBV7-9 and TRBJ2-1, with 8 bases lining up with TRBD2. Germline V gene sequence: CDR1 SEHNR, CDR2 FQNEAQ (reference sequence). The CDR3 is made up of 15 amino acids. Losses at the gene ends were 6 bases for V and 3 bases for J; bases not matched to a gene: 7. CDR3 DNA sequence: TGTGCCAGCAGTTACAGACTAGCGAGCTACAATGAGCAGTTCTTC. This translates into CASSYRLASYNEQFF.

The V call is TRBV18, the J call TRBJ2-5; the D gene is possibly TRBD2 (5 bases). The ends were cut back, 4 bases at V and 4 bases at J, with 16 bases in the middle. Germline V lookup: CDR1 KGHSH, CDR2 LQKENI. This CDR3 region has 15 residues. The CDR3 coding sequence is TGTGCCAGCTCACGGTACGGGGAACTCCGAGAGACCCAGTACTTC. The encoded protein is CASSRYGELRETQYF.

This chain links TRBV11-1 with TRBJ2-7; D is uncertain. Trimming took off 4 bases at V and 3 bases at J, with 4 bases between the two ends. The CDR3 totals 11 residues. Per germline, CDR1 SGHAT and CDR2 FQDESV (reference sequence). The CDR3 is CASSSGYEQYF. The CDR3 DNA is TGTGCCAGCAGCTCTGGCTACGAGCAGTACTTC.

CDR3 sequence: CSADLQGPGELFF. CDR3 in DNA: TGCAGTGCGGATTTACAGGGTCCCGGGGAGCTGTTTTTT. This chain links TRBV20-1 with TRBJ2-2, with D perhaps matching TRBD1 (6 bases). CDR1 DFQATT and CDR2 SNEGSKA come from the germline V gene (reference sequence). Trimming pared 6 bases from V and 6 bases from J, leaving 14 bases between. The CDR3 totals 13 residues.

This rearrangement joins TRBV2 to TRBJ2-1, with 10 nucleotides matching TRBD1. Germline values: CDR1 SNHLY, CDR2 FYNNEI. The V segment lost 4 bases and the J segment 10 bases; nucleotides outside the gene matches: 16. This CDR3 spans 17 amino acids. The CDR3 is CASSVTPLRQGAREQFF. The CDR3 coding sequence is TGTGCCAGCAGTGTAACCCCGCTGAGACAGGGGGCACGGGAGCAGTTCTTC.

The gene calls are TRBV2 and TRBJ1-2; tentative D call: TRBD1 (6 bases). Germline CDR1 reads SNHLY; CDR2 reads FYNNEI. V was pared by 5 bases and J by 0 bases, with 19 bases between. The CDR3 loop spans 17 amino acids. The CDR3 sequence: CASSFPDRTPSNYGYTF. The CDR3 DNA reads as TGTGCCAGCAGTTTCCCGGACAGAACTCCTTCTAACTATGGCTACACCTTC. The whole variable domain, filled in from reference TRBV2 and TRBJ1-2, reads EPEVTQTPSHQVTQMGQEVILRCVPISNHLYFYWYRQILGQKVEFLVSFYNNEISEKSEIFDDQFSVERPDGSNFTLKIRSTKLEDSAMYFCASSFPDRTPSNYGYTFGSGTRLTVV.

CDR3 sequence reads: CASSLDHGEQFF. The CDR3 DNA reads as TGTGCCAGCAGCTTAGATCACGGCGAGCAGTTCTTC. The chain links TRBV7-9 to TRBJ2-1; D unresolved. This CDR3 has 12 amino acids. Germline CDR1 SEHNR, CDR2 FQNEAQ (reference sequence). Trimming removed 1 base at V and 10 bases at J, with 8 bases between. Full variable domain (rest looked up from reference TRBV7-9 and TRBJ2-1): DTGVSQNPRHKITKRGQNVTFRCDPISEHNRLYWYRQTLGQGPEFLTYFQNEAQLEKSRLLSDRFSAERPKGSFSTLEIQRTEQGDSAMYLCASSLDHGEQFFGPGTRLTVL.

The V and J genes are TRBV11-3 and TRBJ2-1; no clear D. Per germline, CDR1 SGHNT and CDR2 YENEEA. This CDR3 contains 14 residues. Trimming left V 5 bases short and J 9 bases short, with 17 bases between. The CDR3 coding sequence is TGTGCCAGCAGCACTGGACCGGCGATTGGTGAGCAGTTCTTC. Amino acids: CASSTGPAIGEQFF.

This clonotype was found a few times. CDR3: CSALPYTDTQYF. In DNA form, the CDR3 reads TGCAGTGCTCTACCCTACACAGATACGCAGTATTTT. The chain combines TRBV20-1 with TRBJ2-3; D unclear. From germline, CDR1 is DFQATT and CDR2 SNEGSKA (reference sequence). This CDR3 has 12 residues. The V end was cut by 5 bases, the J end by 2 bases, with 8 bases between.

In DNA form, the CDR3 reads TGCGCCAGCAGCCAACAGGGGGCGAACACTGAAGCTTTCTTT. It translates to CASSQQGANTEAFF. The chain combines TRBV4-1 with TRBJ1-1; the match to TRBD1 covers 8 bases. The CDR3 runs to 14 residues. The germline V gene has CDR1 MGHRA and CDR2 YSYEKL. V was pared by 2 bases and J by 1 base, with 0 bases of the junction left unmatched.

The chain uses TRBV4-1 and TRBJ2-7; 7 bases match TRBD2. From germline, CDR1 is MGHRA and CDR2 YSYEKL. The length of the CDR3 is 16 residues. V dropped 4 bases and J dropped 0; count of bases not matched to a gene: 9. CDR3 amino acids: CASSRTGGLSSYEQYF. In nucleotides, the CDR3 is TGCGCCAGCAGCCGCACGGGAGGCCTAAGCTCCTACGAGCAGTACTTC.

This clonotype was seen a single time. The chain joins TRBV5-5 to TRBJ1-5; D gene unclear. The CDR3 runs to 15 residues. Trimming removed 0 bases at V and 7 bases at J, with 14 bases between. Per the germline V gene, CDR1 is SGHKS and CDR2 is YYEKEE (reference sequence). The CDR3 spells CASSLADLGVQPQHF. CDR3 nucleotide sequence: TGTGCCAGCAGCTTGGCGGATTTAGGAGTCCAGCCCCAGCATTTT.

The chain couples TRBV27 to TRBJ1-3; no firm D call. Per the germline V gene, CDR1 is MNHEY and CDR2 is SMNVEV (reference sequence). The CDR3 has 15 amino acids. V gave up 3 bases and J gave up 8 bases, with 17 bases separating them. The CDR3 spells CASSLTPGPQDTIYF. The CDR3 DNA reads as TGTGCCAGCAGTTTGACCCCCGGGCCCCAAGACACCATATATTTT.

V gene TRBV27 combines with J gene TRBJ2-1; D possibly corresponds to TRBD2 (5 bases). Between the trimmed V and J ends, which lost 5 bases and 11 bases, there was a span of 25 bases. Germline CDR1 reads MNHEY; CDR2 reads SMNVEV (reference sequence). The CDR3 is 16 residues long. The CDR3 DNA reads TGTGCCAGCAGTCCAACTAGAGGGAGAGCCCCCTTTAAGCAGTTCTTC. As protein: CASSPTRGRAPFKQFF.

The V and J genes are TRBV23-1 and TRBJ2-3, with TRBD2 matching over 8 bases. TRBV23-1 is treated as an ORF (open reading frame) with a function not yet certain. The CDR3 totals 16 residues. After removal of 4 bases from V and 5 bases from J, the junction contained 11 bases not matched to a gene. In nucleotides, the CDR3 is TGCGCCAGCAGTCCCAATCGAGGACTAGCAGGAGATACGCAGTATTTT. Amino acids: CASSPNRGLAGDTQYF.

V and J are TRBV2 and TRBJ2-1, with D perhaps TRBD1 (6 bases). Trimming shortened V by 1 base and J by 8 bases, and 9 bases separated the two germline ends. Germline V CDR1 and CDR2: SNHLY, FYNNEI. The CDR3 runs 13 residues. The CDR3 loop is CASSEVEGDEQFF. CDR3 in DNA: TGTGCCAGCAGTGAAGTCGAGGGGGATGAGCAGTTCTTC. The full variable domain, rest sourced from reference TRBV2 and TRBJ2-1, is EPEVTQTPSHQVTQMGQEVILRCVPISNHLYFYWYRQILGQKVEFLVSFYNNEISEKSEIFDDQFSVERPDGSNFTLKIRSTKLEDSAMYFCASSEVEGDEQFFGPGTRLTVL.

This rearrangement joins TRBV7-9 to TRBJ2-4; D call uncertain. The CDR3 sequence is 14 residues long. Germline V gene lookup returns CDR1 SEHNR and CDR2 FQNEAQ (reference sequence). The germline V and J ends were trimmed by 5 bases and 1 base, with 9 bases remaining between them. The CDR3 loop reads CASSTDRAKNIQYF. CDR3 nucleotide sequence: TGTGCCAGCAGCACAGACCGCGCCAAAAACATTCAGTACTTC. The whole variable domain, remainder taken from reference TRBV7-9 and TRBJ2-4, is DTGVSQNPRHKITKRGQNVTFRCDPISEHNRLYWYRQTLGQGPEFLTYFQNEAQLEKSRLLSDRFSAERPKGSFSTLEIQRTEQGDSAMYLCASSTDRAKNIQYFGAGTRLSVL.

This clonotype turned up a few times. The chain combines TRBV7-6 with TRBJ2-5; 9 bases fit TRBD2. The V gene's germline CDR1 is SGHVS and CDR2 FNYEAQ. The trim removed 1 base at V and 5 bases at J, leaving 2 bases unmatched. This CDR3 contains 14 residues. This chain's CDR3 is CASSLESGGETQYF. For the CDR3, the DNA is TGTGCCAGCAGCTTAGAGAGCGGGGGGGAGACCCAGTACTTC.